Below are 23 T cell receptor beta chains sequenced from a single sample in a study of T cell responses to AZD1222 COVID-19 vaccine. Assay: immunoSEQ multiplex PCR; the TCRdb copy retains only in-frame clones and omits some. The sample has 79,000 or so clones; about nine tenths are singletons. The material was peripheral blood, obtained 28 days after the second AZD1222 dose. These receptors were taken from an adult who received the AZD1222 COVID-19 vaccine.

The chain carries TRBV2 and TRBJ1-5; possibly TRBD1 for D (5 bases). Trimming pared 6 bases from V and 0 bases from J, leaving 12 bases between. Per the germline V gene, CDR1 is SNHLY and CDR2 is FYNNEI. This CDR3 spans 15 amino acids. Written as DNA, the CDR3 is TGTGCCAGCAGCCTTCGGGGGAGTAGCAATCAGCCCCAGCATTTT. This gives the protein CASSLRGSSNQPQHF.

The gene calls are TRBV7-2 and TRBJ2-7; D not certain. This CDR3 contains 13 residues. Germline assignment: CDR1 SGHTA and CDR2 FQGNSA. V lost 1 base and J lost 3, with 7 bases in between. Here the CDR3 reads CASSLDPVYEQYF. In DNA form, the CDR3 reads TGTGCCAGCAGCTTAGATCCCGTCTACGAGCAGTACTTC.

This chain links TRBV5-1 with TRBJ1-3, with TRBD1 matching over 7 bases. The CDR3 extends over 16 amino acids. J gave up 4 bases and V 4 bases, and 11 bases lay outside the gene matches. Per the germline V gene, CDR1 is SGHRS and CDR2 is YFSETQ. DNA for the CDR3: TGCGCCAGCAGCGGTGGGGTGACAGGGCCCGGAAACACCATATATTTT. It specifies CASSGGVTGPGNTIYF.

The chain combines TRBV19 with TRBJ1-5, with a possible D match to TRBD1 (5 bases). Trimming pared 3 bases from V and 3 bases from J, leaving 9 bases between. The CDR3 totals 14 residues. Germline CDR1 is LNHDA and CDR2 is SQIVND (reference sequence). The CDR3 bases are TGTGCCAGTAGTATGAGGGGTACCAATCAGCCCCAGCATTTT. This encodes CASSMRGTNQPQHF.

The V gene is TRBV14, the J gene TRBJ2-1; TRBD2 matches at 7 bases. Trimming cost V 1 base and J 6 bases; bases outside gene matches: 6. Germline CDR1 and CDR2: SGHDN and FVKESK. The CDR3 has 15 residues. CDR3 loop: CASSQGLAVANEQFF. The CDR3 nucleotides are TGTGCCAGCAGCCAAGGCCTAGCGGTTGCCAATGAGCAGTTCTTC.

The count of this clone is one. J is TRBJ1-2 and V is TRBV27, with 8 nucleotides matching TRBD1. With V trimmed by 6 bases and J by 7 bases, 7 bases remained unmatched. From germline, CDR1 is MNHEY and CDR2 SMNVEV (reference sequence). CDR3 length equals 13 residues. Written as DNA, the CDR3 is TGTGCCAGCAGCGCAGGGGGCTTGAGTGGCTACACCTTC. It translates to CASSAGGLSGYTF.

This chain uses TRBV6-6 with TRBJ1-6, with D uncertain. V lost 2 bases, J lost 5 bases, and 10 bases lay in between. Germline-derived CDR1 and CDR2 are MNHNY and SVGAGI (reference sequence). This CDR3 spans 15 amino acids. CDR3 protein: CASSYEGYDNSPLHF. CDR3 DNA sequence: TGTGCCAGCAGTTACGAGGGCTATGATAATTCACCCCTCCACTTT.

V usage is TRBV10-3 and J usage is TRBJ2-7; D might be TRBD1 or TRBD2, each matching 5 bases. The germline V gene encodes CDR1 ENHRY and CDR2 SYGVKD. This CDR3 is 12 amino acids long. Trimming removed 4 bases from V and 6 bases from J, with 10 bases in between. The chain's CDR3 is CAISGGTVEQYV. CDR3 DNA sequence: TGTGCCATCAGTGGGGGGACCGTCGAGCAGTACGTC.

The rearrangement joins TRBV27 to TRBJ1-6, with unresolved D. Germline CDR1 reads MNHEY; CDR2 reads SMNVEV (reference sequence). Trimming shortened V by 3 bases and J by 0 bases, and 12 bases separated the two germline ends. The CDR3 contains 17 residues. The CDR3 region is CASSLWQESSYNSPLHF. CDR3 bases: TGTGCCAGCAGTTTGTGGCAGGAAAGCTCCTATAATTCACCCCTCCACTTT.

The chain is built from TRBV7-3 and TRBJ2-3; D is possibly TRBD1 (6 bases). Trimming pared 3 bases from V and 6 bases from J, leaving 10 bases between. Germline-derived CDR1 and CDR2 are SGHTA and FQGTGA. The CDR3 contains 13 residues. This chain's CDR3 is CASSFRGHDTQYF. CDR3 sequence (DNA): TGTGCCAGCAGCTTCAGGGGTCATGATACGCAGTATTTT.

The CDR3 DNA reads as TGTGCCAGCTCCCGCGGGAGCCTAAGGGAGACCCAGTACTTC. It encodes CASSRGSLRETQYF. The chain has TRBV5-6 and TRBJ2-5, with 7 bases lining up with TRBD2. Looked up from germline, CDR1 is SGHDT and CDR2 is YYEEEE. This CDR3 contains 14 residues. J gave up 5 bases and V 7 bases, and 11 bases lay outside the gene matches.

The chain recombines TRBV7-8 with TRBJ1-4, with D maybe TRBD1 (5 bases). V was cut by 5 bases and J by 4 bases, with 17 bases left in between. The CDR3 covers 16 residues. Germline assignment: CDR1 SGHVS and CDR2 FQNEAQ. The CDR3 protein is CASSRLRWGINEKLFF. CDR3 in DNA: TGTGCCAGCAGCCGTTTACGTTGGGGGATTAATGAAAAACTGTTTTTT.

Judged by abundance, this clone is medium-sized. The V call is TRBV11-2, the J call TRBJ2-5, with D maybe TRBD2 (6 bases). The CDR3 extends over 14 amino acids. V was shortened by 1 base and J by 5 bases, with 11 bases between the two germline ends. Germline values: CDR1 SGHAT, CDR2 FQNNGV. CDR3 in DNA: TGTGCCAGCAGCTTAGGACTAGTTCCGGAGACCCAGTACTTC. This encodes CASSLGLVPETQYF.

In this sample, this clone turned up once. The CDR3 here is CASSQDQGRGYEQYF. The CDR3 DNA reads as TGCGCCAGCAGCCAAGATCAGGGCAGGGGATACGAGCAGTACTTC. V usage is TRBV4-3 and J usage is TRBJ2-7, with a possible D match to TRBD1 (6 bases). Germline CDR1 reads LGHNA; CDR2 reads YSLEER. The CDR3 totals 15 residues. V lost 0 bases to trimming and J lost 4 bases, with 13 bases between them.

The chain has TRBV10-2 and TRBJ1-6, with D tentatively TRBD1 (6 bases). Germline V gene data show CDR1 as WSHSY and CDR2 as SAAADI. The length of the CDR3 is 19 residues. Trimming took off 3 bases at V and 0 bases at J, with 18 bases between the two ends. The DNA of the CDR3 is TGCGCCAGCAGTGATCCGGGGACGGGGGGCAGCTCCTATAATTCACCCCTCCACTTT. Its protein is CASSDPGTGGSSYNSPLHF.

This chain connects TRBV10-3 to TRBJ1-1, with D tentatively TRBD1 (6 bases). CDR1 ENHRY and CDR2 SYGVKD come from the germline V gene. The CDR3 spans 13 residues. Trimming took 2 bases from V and 8 from J, leaving 12 bases between them. The CDR3 DNA reads TGTGCCATCAGTGAGCCCACAGGGTTGGAAGCTTTCTTT. Protein sequence: CAISEPTGLEAFF.

The chain combines TRBV2 with TRBJ1-3; perhaps TRBD1 as D (5 bases). CDR1 and CDR2 (germline): SNHLY, FYNNEI. Deletions cut 9 bases from V and 0 bases from J, with 15 bases between. The CDR3 spans 15 residues. Here the CDR3 reads CARAKTTGSGNTIYF. The CDR3 DNA reads TGTGCCAGAGCGAAAACAACAGGCTCTGGAAACACCATATATTTT.

The chain has TRBV7-2 and TRBJ2-7; no reliable D call. The CDR3 is 12 amino acids. The V gene's germline CDR1 is SGHTA and CDR2 FQGNSA. Trimming cost V 5 bases and J 6 bases, with 11 bases left between them. The CDR3 region is CASSLGMGEQYF. DNA of the CDR3: TGTGCCAGCAGCCTAGGCATGGGCGAGCAGTACTTC.

This clone has only one observation. This chain links TRBV11-2 with TRBJ2-3; 7 bases align to TRBD2. Germline CDR1 reads SGHAT; CDR2 reads FQNNGV. The V segment lost 7 bases and the J segment 0 bases; nucleotides outside the gene matches: 19. The CDR3 is made up of 19 amino acids. The CDR3: CASTVGPAGEYLSTDTQYF. The CDR3 region has the DNA TGTGCCAGCACCGTTGGACCTGCGGGGGAATACCTAAGCACAGATACGCAGTATTTT.

Only one count was recorded for this clone. The gene calls are TRBV4-1 and TRBJ2-5, with D possibly being TRBD1 or TRBD2 (5 bases each). V dropped 4 bases and J dropped 5 bases, with 20 bases sitting between them. The germline CDR1 and CDR2 sequences are MGHRA and YSYEKL. The CDR3 is made up of 16 amino acids. The CDR3 here is CASSPKFGATEETQYF. The CDR3 DNA follows: TGCGCCAGCAGCCCGAAGTTCGGGGCTACCGAGGAGACCCAGTACTTC.

As to this clone: The junction departs from germline at one end; a sequencing error may be responsible. This sequence joins TRBV7-7 and TRBJ2-5; D is uncertain. This CDR3 contains 14 residues. The germline gives CDR1 SSHAT, CDR2 FNYEAQ (reference sequence). CDR3 sequence: CASSPRPGPETQYF. In DNA, the CDR3 is TGTGCTAGCAGCCCACGACCCGGCCCGGAGACCCAGTACTTC.

This chain links TRBV7-2 with TRBJ2-2; tentatively, D is TRBD1 or TRBD2 (6 bases each). The CDR3 loop spans 15 amino acids. Germline loops: CDR1 SGHTA, CDR2 FQGNSA. V lost 5 bases and J 3 bases, leaving 13 bases between the germline ends. This chain's CDR3 is CASSPGAEYTGELFF. In nucleotides, the CDR3 is TGTGCCAGCAGCCCGGGGGCCGAGTACACCGGGGAGCTGTTTTTT.

The genes are TRBV9 and TRBJ1-3; D uncertain. CDR1 and CDR2 from the germline V gene are SGDLS and YYNGEE. V gave up 4 bases and J gave up 4 bases, with 15 bases separating them. The CDR3 runs 15 residues. The CDR3 reads CASSTDGVAGNTIYF. The CDR3 DNA follows: TGTGCCAGCAGCACCGATGGGGTGGCAGGAAACACCATATATTTT.